A selection of T cell receptor beta chains follows, all from one sample in a study of blood T cell repertoires in COVID-19. Produced via immunoSEQ multiplex PCR; TCRdb's table is partial and in-frame only. The sample has over 200,000 clones; around 90% are singletons. The sample comprised peripheral blood. Receptors were obtained from a man aged 55-75 years who had recovered from COVID-19. The CDR3 runs from the conserved cysteine through the conserved F or W. Fields, in order: CDR3 DNA, CDR3 protein, clone size, J gene, V gene, D gene. D genes are given only for firm matches. Size values are once, few and many counts, or a class for expanded clones, and some rows have none.

TGTGCCTGGACCGGGACTAGCGGGAGTACGTTATGGGAGACCCAGTACTTC | CAWTGTSGSTLWETQYF | . | TRBJ2-5 | TRBV30 | TRBD2
TGTGCCAGCAGCTTAGCGGGCAGGGCAGCTTTCTTT | CASSLAGRAAFF | . | TRBJ1-1 | TRBV7-2 | .
TGTGCCAGCTCAACCGGGACAGGGAGTAACTATGGCTACACCTTC | CASSTGTGSNYGYTF | . | TRBJ1-2 | TRBV18 | TRBD1
TGTGCCAGCAGTCCCCGGGACAGGGGCAGCACCGGGGAGCTGTTTTTT | CASSPRDRGSTGELFF | once | TRBJ2-2 | TRBV27 | TRBD1
TGTGCCAGCAGCCGGAGGACAAACCAAGAGACCCAGTACTTC | CASSRRTNQETQYF | . | TRBJ2-5 | TRBV7-8 | .
TGTGCCAGCAGCCAAGGGGCGGGGGGACCCTACGAGCAGTACTTC | CASSQGAGGPYEQYF | . | TRBJ2-7 | TRBV7-9 | TRBD2
TGTGCCAGCAGTGAGAGTCTAGGGCGACAGGGTGACTCTGGGGCCAACGTCCTGACTTTC | CASSESLGRQGDSGANVLTF | . | TRBJ2-6 | TRBV2 | TRBD1
TGTGCCAGCTCACCATCCGGGGGACAGTGGAATAATGAAAAACTGTTTTTT | CASSPSGGQWNNEKLFF | . | TRBJ1-4 | TRBV18 | TRBD1
TGCAGTGCTAGTCGGTGGGAGCCCCGGGAGACCCAGTACTTC | CSASRWEPRETQYF | once | TRBJ2-5 | TRBV20-1 | .
TGTGCCAGCAGCGTTTCGGGACAGGAGTTTTCACCCCTCCACTTT | CASSVSGQEFSPLHF | . | TRBJ1-6 | TRBV9 | TRBD1
TGTGCCAGCAGTGAACAAAAGACTCCGGGCACCGGGGAGCTGTTTTTT | CASSEQKTPGTGELFF | . | TRBJ2-2 | TRBV2 | .
TGCGCCAGCAGCTCCCAGCCCCCAGGGGAGACAAACACCGGGGAGCTGTTTTTT | CASSSQPPGETNTGELFF | . | TRBJ2-2 | TRBV5-1 | .
TGTGCCAGCAGTTTTTCTGGGACTACTAACTATGGCTACACCTTC | CASSFSGTTNYGYTF | once | TRBJ1-2 | TRBV27 | .
TGTGCCTGGAATCAAAGGACTAGCGACCAAGATACGCAGTATTTT | CAWNQRTSDQDTQYF | . | TRBJ2-3 | TRBV30 | TRBD2
TGCAGCGTCAAAAGAGGAACTAGCGGGAGTCAATACAATGAGCAGTTCTTC | CSVKRGTSGSQYNEQFF | . | TRBJ2-1 | TRBV29-1 | TRBD2
TGTGCCAGCAGTGGGGGGATCGGCAATGAGCAGTTCTTC | CASSGGIGNEQFF | . | TRBJ2-1 | TRBV27 | .
TGTGCCAGCAGCAAACAGGGGCGGCGTCAGCCCCAGCATTTT | CASSKQGRRQPQHF | . | TRBJ1-5 | TRBV3-1/TRBV3-2 | TRBD1
TGTGCCAGCAGAGGGGGCAACAAACTGTTTTTT | CASRGGNKLFF | . | TRBJ1-4 | TRBV9 | TRBD1
TGTGCCAGCAGCTTAAATGGCAGGGTACAGACCCAGTACTTC | CASSLNGRVQTQYF | . | TRBJ2-5 | TRBV7-3 | .
TGCGCCAGCAGCTTGCTCACCGAGACTAGGTACACCGGGGAGCTGTTTTTT | CASSLLTETRYTGELFF | . | TRBJ2-2 | TRBV5-1 | .
TGCGCCAGCAGCCCCGAGGAGCTTTCGAACACTGAAGCTTTCTTT | CASSPEELSNTEAFF | . | TRBJ1-1 | TRBV5-1 | .
TGTGCCAGCAGTTTCGGACAGGGGGCGGGCGGGGAGCTGTTTTTT | CASSFGQGAGGELFF | . | TRBJ2-2 | TRBV27 | TRBD1
TGTGCCAGCAGTGGATCGGGACAGGGGGGTGGCTACACCTTC | CASSGSGQGGGYTF | . | TRBJ1-2 | TRBV28 | TRBD1
TGTGCCAGCAGCGTAGCGGGGGACCCCGAGCAGTTCTTC | CASSVAGDPEQFF | few | TRBJ2-1 | TRBV9 | .
TGTGCCAGTAGTATAACTGGTGTTAAGGCTAGGCCCCAGCATTTT | CASSITGVKARPQHF | . | TRBJ1-5 | TRBV19 | .
TGTGCCAGCAGTTTACTGGCGGGGGGGCAGTATTTT | CASSLLAGGQYF | . | TRBJ2-3 | TRBV12-3/TRBV12-4 | TRBD2
TGTGCCAGCAGCTTAGGACAGGGTGAGCCCCAGCATTTT | CASSLGQGEPQHF | . | TRBJ1-5 | TRBV13 | .
TGCAGTGCTAGTCCTCTTCCTGGAGCCGTAGCCTACGAGCAGTACTTC | CSASPLPGAVAYEQYF | . | TRBJ2-7 | TRBV20-1 | .
TGTGCCAGAAGCTTGCTACTAGCGGGAGACCCTAGCACAGATACGCAGTATTTT | CARSLLLAGDPSTDTQYF | . | TRBJ2-3 | TRBV5-3 | TRBD2
TGTGCCAGCAGCCTGACTAGCGGGAGCTCCTACGAGCAGTACTTC | CASSLTSGSSYEQYF | . | TRBJ2-7 | TRBV5-4 | TRBD2
TGTGCCATCAGTGCCCGACAGACTAGCACAGATACGCAGTATTTT | CAISARQTSTDTQYF | . | TRBJ2-3 | TRBV10-3 | .
TGTGCCAGCAGCAAAGCCGGGACTAGCGGGACCTACGAGCAGTACTTC | CASSKAGTSGTYEQYF | . | TRBJ2-7 | TRBV7-2 | TRBD2
TGTGCCAGCTCACCTCGGGACAGGGAGGTCTACGAGCAGTACTTC | CASSPRDREVYEQYF | . | TRBJ2-7 | TRBV18 | TRBD1
TGTGCCAGCAGCGTAGGAGTAGGGGGCGCTTGGGGCTATGGCTACACCTTC | CASSVGVGGAWGYGYTF | . | TRBJ1-2 | TRBV9 | TRBD1
TGCGCCAGCAGCCTTTCCGGGACTAGCGGCCAAGAGACCCAGTACTTC | CASSLSGTSGQETQYF | . | TRBJ2-5 | TRBV5-1 | TRBD2
TGTGCCAGCAGCCCAGACAGCTGCACAGATACGCAGTATTTT | CASSPDSCTDTQYF | . | TRBJ2-3 | TRBV7-4 | .
TGTGCCAGCAGCTTAACCCCGGTTGGGGCGGGCACAGATACGCAGTATTTT | CASSLTPVGAGTDTQYF | . | TRBJ2-3 | TRBV7-7 | .
TGTGCCAGCAGTGAAGCGGGAGTAGGTGGCTACGAGCAGTACTTC | CASSEAGVGGYEQYF | once | TRBJ2-7 | TRBV2 | .
TGTGCCAGCAGCCCTCGTCCTTTGCGTGGCACAGATACGCAGTATTTT | CASSPRPLRGTDTQYF | . | TRBJ2-3 | TRBV14 | .
TGTGCCAGCACACTCGGGCTAGCGGGTTACTACGAGCAGTACTTC | CASTLGLAGYYEQYF | . | TRBJ2-7 | TRBV7-2 | TRBD2